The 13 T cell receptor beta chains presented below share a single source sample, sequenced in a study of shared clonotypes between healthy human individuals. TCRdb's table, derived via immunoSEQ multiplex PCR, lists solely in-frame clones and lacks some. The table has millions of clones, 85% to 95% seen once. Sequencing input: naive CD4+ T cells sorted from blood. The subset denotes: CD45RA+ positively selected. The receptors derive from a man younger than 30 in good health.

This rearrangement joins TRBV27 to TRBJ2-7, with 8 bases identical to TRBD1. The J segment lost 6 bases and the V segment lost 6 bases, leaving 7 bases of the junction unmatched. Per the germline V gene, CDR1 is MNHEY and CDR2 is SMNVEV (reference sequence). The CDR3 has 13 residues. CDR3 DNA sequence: TGTGCCAGCAGCAAGACAGGGGATATCGAGCAGTACTTC. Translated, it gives CASSKTGDIEQYF.

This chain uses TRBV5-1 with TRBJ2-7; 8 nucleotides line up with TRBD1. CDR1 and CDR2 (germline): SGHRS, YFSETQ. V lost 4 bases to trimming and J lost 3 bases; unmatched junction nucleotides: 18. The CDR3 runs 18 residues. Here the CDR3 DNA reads TGCGCCAGCAGCCCGATACCACCTGGACAGGGACCCCGCTACGAGCAGTACTTC. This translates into CASSPIPPGQGPRYEQYF.

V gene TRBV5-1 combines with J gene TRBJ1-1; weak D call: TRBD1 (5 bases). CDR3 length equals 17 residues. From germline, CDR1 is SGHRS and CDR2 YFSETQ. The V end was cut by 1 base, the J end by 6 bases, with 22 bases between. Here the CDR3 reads CASSLTLQGLEGAEAFF. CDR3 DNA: TGCGCCAGCAGCTTGACTCTCCAGGGACTGGAGGGAGCTGAAGCTTTCTTT.

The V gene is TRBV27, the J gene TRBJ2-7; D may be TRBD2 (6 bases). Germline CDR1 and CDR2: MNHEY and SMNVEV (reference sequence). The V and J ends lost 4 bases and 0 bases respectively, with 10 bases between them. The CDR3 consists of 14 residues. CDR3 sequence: CASSWTGDSYEQYF. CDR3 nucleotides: TGTGCCAGCAGTTGGACGGGGGACTCCTACGAGCAGTACTTC.

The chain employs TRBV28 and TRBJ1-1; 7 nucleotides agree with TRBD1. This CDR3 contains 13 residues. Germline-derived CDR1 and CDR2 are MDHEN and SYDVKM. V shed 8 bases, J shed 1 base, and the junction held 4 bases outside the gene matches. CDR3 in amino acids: CASLSGGNTEAFF. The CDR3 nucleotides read TGTGCCAGCCTCTCAGGGGGGAACACTGAAGCTTTCTTT.

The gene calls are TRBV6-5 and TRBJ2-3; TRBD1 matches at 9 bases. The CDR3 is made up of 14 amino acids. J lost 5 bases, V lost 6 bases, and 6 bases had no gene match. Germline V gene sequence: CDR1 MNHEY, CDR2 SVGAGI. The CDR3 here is CASSPGQGGDTQYF. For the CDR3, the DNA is TGTGCCAGCAGCCCGGGACAGGGAGGAGATACGCAGTATTTT.

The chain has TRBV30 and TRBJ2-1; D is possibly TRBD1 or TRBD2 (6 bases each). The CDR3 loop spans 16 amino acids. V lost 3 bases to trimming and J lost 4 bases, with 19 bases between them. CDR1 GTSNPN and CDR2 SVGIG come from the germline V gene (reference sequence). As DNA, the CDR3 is TGTGCCTGGAGGAGGGGGGACATATATTCGTACAATGAGCAGTTCTTC. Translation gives CAWRRGDIYSYNEQFF.

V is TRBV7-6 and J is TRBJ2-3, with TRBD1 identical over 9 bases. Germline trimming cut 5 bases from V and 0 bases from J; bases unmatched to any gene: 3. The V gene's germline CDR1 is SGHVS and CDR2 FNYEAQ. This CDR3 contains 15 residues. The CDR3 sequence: CASSPGTGSTDTQYF. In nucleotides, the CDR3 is TGTGCCAGCAGCCCGGGGACAGGGAGCACAGATACGCAGTATTTT.

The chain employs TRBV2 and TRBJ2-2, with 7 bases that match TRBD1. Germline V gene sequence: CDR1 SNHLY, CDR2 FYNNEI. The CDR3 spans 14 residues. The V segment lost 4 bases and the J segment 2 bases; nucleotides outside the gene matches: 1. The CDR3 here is CASSGDRNTGELFF. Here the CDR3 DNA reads TGTGCCAGCAGTGGGGACAGAAACACCGGGGAGCTGTTTTTT.

This CDR3 is CASSTGPTPLTEAFF. Here the CDR3 DNA reads TGTGCCAGCAGCACGGGACCGACACCTCTTACTGAAGCTTTCTTT. This rearrangement joins TRBV5-6 to TRBJ1-1; maybe TRBD1 (5 bases). The CDR3 has 15 amino acids. The germline gives CDR1 SGHDT, CDR2 YYEEEE. Trimming cost V 4 bases and J 5 bases, with 18 bases left between them. Together with reference TRBV5-6 and TRBJ1-1, the CDR3 gives the full variable domain: DAGVTQSPTHLIKTRGQQVTLRCSPKSGHDTVSWYQQALGQGPQFIFQYYEEEERQRGNFPDRFSGHQFPNYSSELNVNALLLGDSALYLCASSTGPTPLTEAFFGQGTRLTVV.

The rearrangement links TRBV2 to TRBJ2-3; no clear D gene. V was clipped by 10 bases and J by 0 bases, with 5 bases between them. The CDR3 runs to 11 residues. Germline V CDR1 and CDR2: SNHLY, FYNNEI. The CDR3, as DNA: TGTGCCACAGCAAGCACAGATACGCAGTATTTT. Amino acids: CATASTDTQYF.

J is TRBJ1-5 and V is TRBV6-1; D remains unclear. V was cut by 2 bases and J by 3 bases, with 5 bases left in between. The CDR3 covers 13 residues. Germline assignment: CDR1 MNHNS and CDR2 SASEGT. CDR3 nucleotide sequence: TGTGCCAGCAGTGAACTGGTCAATCAGCCCCAGCATTTT. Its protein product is CASSELVNQPQHF.

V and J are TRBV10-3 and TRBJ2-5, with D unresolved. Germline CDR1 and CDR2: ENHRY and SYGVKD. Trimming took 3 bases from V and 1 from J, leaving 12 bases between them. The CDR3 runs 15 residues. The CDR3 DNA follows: TGTGCCATCAGTGACCACCGGATATCCCAAGAGACCCAGTACTTC. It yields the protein CAISDHRISQETQYF.